The next 21 T cell receptor beta chains were all read from a single sample in a study of low-dose radiotherapy and immunotherapy resistance in tumors. Primers used for first-strand cDNA, a TRAV- and TRBV-specific set, covered both alpha and beta chains. The authors amplified TCRs for around 20 PCR cycles with a constant-region primer and a V-primer adapter. TCRdb re-derived calls from the reads in MiXCR, one entry per CDR3 protein. The table shows 60,000 or so distinct CDR3 sequences, with approximately 25% occurring only once. Documented time point: before trial treatment. The sample here was PBMCs, taken before treatment. These receptors all come from a male donor with rectosigmoid adenocarcinoma.

This clonotype was observed at least ten times. The V gene is TRBV11-2, the J gene TRBJ1-3; D is ambiguous. Trimming removed 4 bases from V and 8 bases from J, with 18 bases in between. The CDR3 has 15 residues. Germline V lookup: CDR1 SGHAT, CDR2 FQNNGV. CDR3 DNA: TGTGCCAGCAGCTCACTCCGCGGCGGGAAGGACACCATATATTTT. This gives the protein CASSSLRGGKDTIYF.

The CDR3 coding sequence is TGCGCCAGCAGCCAGAACGGGCCATACAATGAGCAGTTCTTC. Translation gives CASSQNGPYNEQFF. This sequence joins TRBV4-3 and TRBJ2-1; D unclear. The CDR3 has 14 residues. Germline V CDR1 and CDR2: LGHNA, YSLEER. Trimming took 3 bases from V and 4 from J, leaving 10 bases between them.

This clonotype was counted at least ten times. This rearrangement joins TRBV4-1 to TRBJ2-7; D possibly corresponds to TRBD2 (5 bases). V was clipped by 1 base and J by 3 bases, with 16 bases between them. Germline V gives CDR1 MGHRA, CDR2 YSYEKL. This CDR3 comprises 16 residues. CDR3 region: CASSQGAPLSVYEQYF. The DNA of the CDR3 is TGCGCCAGCAGCCAAGGAGCCCCCCTTAGCGTCTACGAGCAGTACTTC.

The chain combines TRBV28 with TRBJ1-1; 8 bases match TRBD1. Germline V CDR1 and CDR2: MDHEN, SYDVKM. This CDR3 spans 13 amino acids. Trimming at V came to 6 bases and at J to 10 bases, leaving 10 bases not matched to a gene. CDR3 in DNA: TGTGCCAGCAGACCCGGACAGGGTTCGGGAGCTTTCTTT. This translates into CASRPGQGSGAFF.

This clonotype was seen repeatedly, ten times or more. This chain uses TRBV2 with TRBJ2-7; D might be TRBD2 (6 bases). Between the trimmed V and J ends, which lost 7 bases and 13 bases, there was a span of 20 bases. The CDR3 is made up of 12 amino acids. Germline CDR1 reads SNHLY; CDR2 reads FYNNEI. For the CDR3, the DNA is TGTGCCAGCACTACTACCTGGGAGGCGCGATACTTC. This translates into CASTTTWEARYF.

Concerning this clonotype: It differs at one base from a far larger clone, so likely a read error. The chain joins TRBV26 to TRBJ2-1. TRBV26 is listed as a pseudogene. This CDR3 contains 13 residues. The CDR3 reads CASSLVERVKQFF. In nucleotides, the CDR3 is TGTGCCAGCAGTTTGGTCGAAAGGGTTAAGCAGTTCTTC.

In its sample, this clonotype was seen many times. The genes are TRBV7-9 and TRBJ1-6; 7 nucleotides align to TRBD1. CDR1 and CDR2 (germline): SEHNR, FQNEAQ (reference sequence). Trimming took 4 bases from V and 7 from J; bases not matched to a gene: 10. This CDR3 is 16 amino acids long. In nucleotides, the CDR3 is TGTGCCAGCAGCTCCCAAAAGGGGGCAATCAATTCACCCCTCCACTTT. Its protein product is CASSSQKGAINSPLHF.

In its sample, this clonotype was seen a few times. The V call is TRBV13, the J call TRBJ2-3, with 14 bases identical to TRBD2. V lost 5 bases, J lost 0 bases, and 10 bases stayed unmatched. The V gene's germline CDR1 is PRHDT and CDR2 FYEKMQ (reference sequence). The CDR3 totals 19 residues. CDR3 amino acids: CASSRKGTSGRSSTDTQYF. CDR3 nucleotide sequence: TGTGCCAGCAGCCGGAAGGGGACTAGCGGGAGATCTAGCACAGATACGCAGTATTTT. The full variable domain, its missing parts supplied by reference TRBV13 and TRBJ2-3, is AAGVIQSPRHLIKEKRETATLKCYPIPRHDTVYWYQQGPGQDPQFLISFYEKMQSDKGSIPDRFSAQQFSDYHSELNMSSLELGDSALYFCASSRKGTSGRSSTDTQYFGPGTRLTVL.

Within the sample, this clonotype is large. The chain uses TRBV11-2 and TRBJ2-1; D not certain. The CDR3 length is 16 residues. Trimming stripped 5 bases from V and 0 bases from J, with 14 bases between. Germline CDR1 reads SGHAT; CDR2 reads FQNNGV. CDR3 region: CASSAEVTYSYNEQFF. Here the CDR3 DNA reads TGTGCCAGCAGCGCCGAGGTCACCTACTCCTACAATGAGCAGTTCTTC. Supplemented by reference TRBV11-2 and TRBJ2-1, the full variable domain reads EAGVAQSPRYKIIEKRQSVAFWCNPISGHATLYWYQQILGQGPKLLIQFQNNGVVDDSQLPKDRFSAERLKGVDSTLKIQPAKLEDSAVYLCASSAEVTYSYNEQFFGPGTRLTVL.

This clonotype was seen a handful of times. V and J are TRBV30 and TRBJ2-3; tentative D call: TRBD2 (5 bases). Between the trimmed V and J ends, which lost 2 bases and 9 bases, there was a span of 15 bases. The V gene's germline CDR1 is GTSNPN and CDR2 SVGIG (reference sequence). The CDR3 is 13 residues long. CDR3 region: CAWSISAEGTQYF. DNA for the CDR3: TGTGCCTGGAGTATCTCGGCCGAGGGAACGCAGTATTTT.

This clonotype was picked up a small number of times. The chain uses TRBV6-2 or TRBV6-3 and TRBJ2-3, with TRBD1 as a possible D gene (5 bases). Trimming cost V 6 bases and J 0 bases, with 10 bases left between them. The CDR3 has 14 amino acids. CDR1 MNHEY and CDR2 SVGEGT come from the germline V gene. CDR3 coding DNA: TGTGCCAGCAGGATAGGGGCTAGCACAGATACGCAGTATTTT. This encodes CASRIGASTDTQYF.

Concerning this clonotype: Since a far larger clone is one base different, this is likely a read error. This chain uses TRBV13 with TRBJ2-7; tentatively, D is TRBD1 (6 bases). Germline V gives CDR1 PRHDT, CDR2 FYEKMQ (reference sequence). The V and J ends lost 10 bases and 3 bases respectively, with 19 bases between them. The CDR3 totals 14 residues. The CDR3 spells CAIARTARGYEQYF. The CDR3 nucleotides read TGTGCCATCGCCAGGACAGCACGGGGCTACGAGCAGTACTTC. The full variable domain, rest sourced from reference TRBV13 and TRBJ2-7, is AAGVIQSPRHLIKEKRETATLKCYPIPRHDTVYWYQQGPGQDPQFLISFYEKMQSDKGSIPDRFSAQQFSDYHSELNMSSLELGDSALYFCAIARTARGYEQYFGPGTRLTVT.

This clonotype was observed at least ten times. This chain uses TRBV6-2 or TRBV6-3 with TRBJ2-1, with 11 bases fitting TRBD1. CDR1 is MNHEY, CDR2 SVGEGT, per germline. With V trimmed by 5 bases and J by 5 bases, 5 bases remained unmatched. This CDR3 is built from 15 residues. DNA of the CDR3: TGTGCCAGCAGTCCCTGGACAGGGGGCAACAATGAGCAGTTCTTC. Translation: CASSPWTGGNNEQFF.

This clonotype was seen more than once but under ten times. The junction shows a germline mismatch at one end, possibly a read error. The chain combines TRBV7-2 with TRBJ2-3; no definite D call. Germline CDR1 reads SGHTA; CDR2 reads FQGNSA. The CDR3 sequence is 14 residues long. The CDR3 DNA follows: TGTGCCAGCAGCTTAGAAGGTTTAACGGATATGCAGTATTTT. It encodes CASSLEGLTDMQYF.

This chain links TRBV10-3 with TRBJ2-2; TRBD1 is a possible D gene (6 bases). V was shortened by 3 bases and J by 7 bases, with 15 bases between the two germline ends. The CDR3 extends over 15 amino acids. The germline gives CDR1 ENHRY, CDR2 SYGVKD. The CDR3 loop reads CAISEPSGAGGELFF. The CDR3 nucleotides are TGTGCCATCAGTGAACCCTCAGGGGCGGGCGGGGAGCTGTTTTTT.

This clonotype was recorded many times. This chain uses TRBV12-3 or TRBV12-4 with TRBJ1-2; 8 nucleotides line up with TRBD1. The V and J ends lost 5 bases and 7 bases, in that order; junction bases with no gene match: 9. The CDR3 sequence is 14 residues long. The CDR3 region is CASSLISGGSGYTF. CDR3 bases: TGTGCCAGCAGTCTTATTTCAGGGGGCTCTGGCTACACCTTC.

Many counts were recorded for this clonotype. This chain links TRBV12-3 or TRBV12-4 with TRBJ2-7; D not certain. This CDR3 has 14 residues. The V end lost 2 bases, the J end lost 0 bases, and 8 bases lay between the germline ends. The CDR3 nucleotides are TGTGCCAGCAGTTTAAGTCCCCGCTCCTACGAGCAGTACTTC. Translated: CASSLSPRSYEQYF.

This clonotype was found many times. This chain connects TRBV12-3 or TRBV12-4 to TRBJ1-3; D may be TRBD1 (5 bases). Trimming stripped 2 bases from V and 0 bases from J, with 14 bases between. The CDR3 length is 17 residues. The DNA of the CDR3 is TGTGCCAGCAGTTTAAGAATGGGGCCCAGCTCTGGAAACACCATATATTTT. Residues: CASSLRMGPSSGNTIYF.

This clonotype was counted ten times or more. The DNA for the CDR3 is TGTGCCAGCCAGGATCCGGGTTCACCCCTCCACTTT. Its translation: CASQDPGSPLHF. J is TRBJ1-6 and V is TRBV28; no clear D. Trimming pared 8 bases from V and 9 bases from J, leaving 11 bases between. The CDR3 runs 12 residues. Germline CDR1 MDHEN, CDR2 SYDVKM.

This clonotype has a count of ten or more. The chain uses TRBV6-5 and TRBJ2-2, with no clear D. CDR1 is MNHEY and CDR2 is SVGAGI in the germline V gene. CDR3 size: 13 residues. Trimming took 2 bases from V and 4 from J, leaving 5 bases between them. CDR3 loop: CASSYVGTGELFF. The CDR3 DNA reads TGTGCCAGCAGTTACGTGGGCACCGGGGAGCTGTTTTTT.

The chain is built from TRBV28 and TRBJ2-7; TRBD1 might be the D (5 bases). The germline CDR1 and CDR2 sequences are MDHEN and SYDVKM. V was cut by 6 bases and J by 0 bases, with 9 bases left in between. The CDR3 is made up of 13 amino acids. The CDR3 coding sequence is TGTGCCAGCAGGGACATGAGCTCCTACGAGCAGTACTTC. This sequence encodes CASRDMSSYEQYF.